The rows below give T cell receptor beta chains drawn from one sample of a study of cytomegalovirus exposure and HLA in healthy donors. Profiled with immunoSEQ multiplex PCR; TCRdb holds only in-frame clones, not every one. The sample consists of around 150,000 clones, around 96% of them appearing once. The sequencing input was PBMCs. Every receptor here comes from a woman aged 18-29 years in good health and CMV-seronegative. CDR3s leave out the opening cysteine and the closing phenylalanine or tryptophan. Fields, in order: CDR3 protein, J gene, clone size, V gene. Clone size, where shown, is once, few, many, or a class for clones that have expanded.

ASSLAPRAGQNSPLH,TRBJ1-6,NA,TRBV5-1
ASSRETGGAFEAF,TRBJ1-1,NA,TRBV27
ASSQSNSDRSSNEKLF,TRBJ1-4,once,TRBV23-1
SAFLSGETLYEQY,TRBJ2-7,NA,TRBV29-1
ASIRSSGRTDTQY,TRBJ2-3,NA,TRBV5-6
ASSTRLAGRETQY,TRBJ2-5,NA,TRBV13
ATSREYDIAGGNYGYT,TRBJ1-2,NA,TRBV15
ASNPAGGPGNIQY,TRBJ2-4,NA,TRBV9
ASSADISNEKLF,TRBJ1-4,NA,TRBV5-4
SVSLTGRLGYT,TRBJ1-2,NA,TRBV29-1
ASSPEPGQGPKSVAF,TRBJ1-1,once,TRBV13
ASSIDLAPETQY,TRBJ2-5,NA,TRBV19
ASSVGGDTNSSPLH,TRBJ1-6,NA,TRBV9
ASSSDRGGYT,TRBJ1-2,NA,TRBV7-9
ASIVIRDTTDTQY,TRBJ2-3,NA,TRBV19
ASSLDRVQETQY,TRBJ2-5,NA,TRBV5-1
ASRPFPGTGGADTQY,TRBJ2-3,NA,TRBV7-2
SVEIQPRGTQY,TRBJ2-5,NA,TRBV29-1
ASSPDSSVNNEQF,TRBJ2-1,NA,TRBV13
SVATGYTEAF,TRBJ1-1,NA,TRBV29-1
ASSLPWAGNQETQY,TRBJ2-5,NA,TRBV11-2
ASKTVKGGDSPLH,TRBJ1-6,NA,TRBV27
AWKTAVAYNEQF,TRBJ2-1,NA,TRBV30
ASSYSGVYGYT,TRBJ1-2,NA,TRBV6-5
ASSLVTGEETQY,TRBJ2-5,NA,TRBV7-9
ASSLGLAGVSNEQF,TRBJ2-1,NA,TRBV5-6
ASNKDRANTGELF,TRBJ2-2,NA,TRBV19
ASSVGRYGNYGYT,TRBJ1-2,NA,TRBV9
ASSLGGSYGYT,TRBJ1-2,NA,TRBV7-2
ASSLWGGSQETQY,TRBJ2-5,NA,TRBV7-3
ATSRDLLATTDTQY,TRBJ2-3,NA,TRBV15
AISGTGSYNEQF,TRBJ2-1,NA,TRBV10-3
ASSPVGGNTEAF,TRBJ1-1,NA,TRBV18
ASSYSNRGLSPLH,TRBJ1-6,NA,TRBV6-5
ASSQDRGSTEAF,TRBJ1-1,NA,TRBV4-3
ASRRVPGGNTEAF,TRBJ1-1,NA,TRBV12-2
ASSSRLAGPIDTQY,TRBJ2-3,NA,TRBV5-1
ASSDSPWDTGGGSTGELF,TRBJ2-2,NA,TRBV9
ASSSTGSNTEAF,TRBJ1-1,NA,TRBV7-9
ASSVDPPGGTTEAF,TRBJ1-1,NA,TRBV5-1
ASSLVDSLYGYT,TRBJ1-2,NA,TRBV7-9
ASSLDRGADEQY,TRBJ2-7,few,TRBV7-2
ASSESQGHETQY,TRBJ2-5,NA,TRBV2
ASSLTFGTGDLGYGYT,TRBJ1-2,NA,TRBV11-2
ASGTGLATNEKLF,TRBJ1-4,NA,TRBV2
ASSRDRGQPQH,TRBJ1-5,NA,TRBV7-2